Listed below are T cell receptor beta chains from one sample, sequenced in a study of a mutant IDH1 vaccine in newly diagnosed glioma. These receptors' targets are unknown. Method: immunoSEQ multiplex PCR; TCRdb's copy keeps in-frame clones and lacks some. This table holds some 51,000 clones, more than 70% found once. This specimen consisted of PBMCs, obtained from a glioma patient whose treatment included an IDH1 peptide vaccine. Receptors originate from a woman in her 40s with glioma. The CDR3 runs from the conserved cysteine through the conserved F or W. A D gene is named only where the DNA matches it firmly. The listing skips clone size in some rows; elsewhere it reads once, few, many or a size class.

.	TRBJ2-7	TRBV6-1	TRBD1	CAGGTGGSYEQYF	TGTGCCGGAGGGACAGGGGGGTCCTACGAGCAGTACTTC
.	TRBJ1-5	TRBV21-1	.	CASSKRGAGVQPQHF	TGTGCCAGCAGCAAAAGGGGGGCAGGGGTACAGCCCCAGCATTTT
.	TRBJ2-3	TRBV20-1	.	CSASVVDTQYF	TGCAGTGCTAGCGTGGTGGATACGCAGTATTTT
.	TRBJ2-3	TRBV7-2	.	CASSAWTSSTDTQYF	TGTGCCAGCAGCGCATGGACGTCGAGCACAGATACGCAGTATTTT
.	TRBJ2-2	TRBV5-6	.	CASNENTGELFF	TGTGCCAGCAACGAGAACACCGGGGAGCTGTTTTTT
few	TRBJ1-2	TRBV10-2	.	CASSESNTRVGGYTF	TGCGCCAGCAGTGAGTCGAATACCAGGGTTGGTGGCTACACCTTC
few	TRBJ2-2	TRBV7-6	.	CASSRRGQNTGELFF	TGTGCCAGCAGCCGCCGCGGACAGAACACCGGGGAGCTGTTTTTT
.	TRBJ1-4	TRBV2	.	CASSPGRLEEKLFF	TGTGCCAGCAGCCCCGGCAGGCTGGAGGAAAAACTGTTTTTT
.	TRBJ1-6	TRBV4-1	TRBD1	CASSQDAGGDSPLHF	TGCGCCAGCAGCCAAGATGCAGGGGGCGACTCACCCCTCCACTTT
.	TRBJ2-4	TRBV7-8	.	CASSFRDPGNIQYF	TGTGCCAGCAGCTTCAGGGATCCGGGAAACATTCAGTACTTC
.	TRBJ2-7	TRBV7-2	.	CASSLVGETYEQYF	TGTGCCAGCAGCTTAGTGGGGGAAACCTACGAGCAGTACTTC
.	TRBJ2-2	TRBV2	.	CASSEAGSRAAGELFF	TGTGCCAGCAGTGAAGCAGGAAGCAGGGCCGCCGGGGAGCTGTTTTTT
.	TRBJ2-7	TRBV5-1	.	CASSLEGSGAGTEQYF	TGCGCCAGCAGCTTGGAAGGTTCCGGGGCCGGCACCGAGCAGTACTTC
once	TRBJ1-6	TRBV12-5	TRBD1	CASGLGTGGNSPLHF	TGTGCTAGTGGTTTGGGGACAGGCGGCAATTCACCCCTCCACTTT
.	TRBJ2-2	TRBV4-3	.	CASSQDQTGELFF	TGCGCCAGCAGCCAAGATCAGACCGGGGAGCTGTTTTTT
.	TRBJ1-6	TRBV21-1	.	CASSKISGGQGTSPLHF	TGTGCCAGCAGCAAAATTTCCGGGGGACAGGGAACTTCACCCCTCCACTTT
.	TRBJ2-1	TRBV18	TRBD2	CASSQRSGGADNEQFF	TGTGCCAGCTCCCAACGCAGCGGGGGGGCTGATAATGAGCAGTTCTTC
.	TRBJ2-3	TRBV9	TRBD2	CASSNPPSSGGTDTQYF	TGTGCCAGCAGCAACCCCCCCTCTAGCGGGGGCACAGATACGCAGTATTTT
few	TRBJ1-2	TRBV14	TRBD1	CASSQGTGGRGYTF	TGTGCCAGCAGCCAAGGTACAGGGGGACGAGGCTACACCTTC
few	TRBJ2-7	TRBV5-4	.	CASARDNSYEQYF	TGTGCCAGCGCTCGGGACAACTCCTACGAGCAGTACTTC
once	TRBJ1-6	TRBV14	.	CASSQLRQGPSAGTYNSPLHF	TGTGCCAGCAGCCAATTAAGGCAGGGGCCGAGCGCCGGAACCTATAATTCACCCCTCCACTTT
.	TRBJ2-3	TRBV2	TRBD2	CASRPLGLAGDTQYF	TGTGCCAGCAGACCTTTGGGACTAGCGGGGGATACGCAGTATTTT
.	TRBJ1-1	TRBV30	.	CAWSYRAGNTEAFF	TGTGCCTGGAGTTACAGGGCAGGAAACACTGAAGCTTTCTTT
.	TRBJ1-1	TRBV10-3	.	CAISGWGGTEAFF	TGTGCCATCAGCGGTTGGGGGGGGACTGAAGCTTTCTTT
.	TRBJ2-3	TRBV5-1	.	CASSLAGQRGDTQYF	TGCGCCAGCAGCTTGGCTGGACAACGCGGGGATACGCAGTATTTT
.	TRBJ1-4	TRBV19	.	CASRSTGATNEKLFF	TGTGCCAGTAGAAGCACAGGAGCAACTAATGAAAAACTGTTTTTT
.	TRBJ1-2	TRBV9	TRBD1	CASSVATDEGAGYGYTF	TGTGCCAGCAGCGTAGCTACGGATGAGGGGGCAGGCTATGGCTACACCTTC
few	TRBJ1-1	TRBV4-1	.	CASSPRTNTEAFF	TGCGCCAGCAGCCCAAGGACGAACACTGAAGCTTTCTTT
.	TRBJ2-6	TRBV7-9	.	CASSTIWESGANVLTF	TGTGCCAGCAGCACTATCTGGGAGTCTGGGGCCAACGTCCTGACTTTC
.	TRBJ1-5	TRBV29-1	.	CSVVWDVGQPQHF	TGCAGCGTTGTGTGGGACGTGGGTCAGCCCCAGCATTTT
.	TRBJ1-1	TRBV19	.	CASSPQTGWSEAFF	TGTGCCAGTAGTCCTCAGACAGGTTGGTCTGAAGCTTTCTTT
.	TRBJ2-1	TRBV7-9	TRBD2	CASSTPGVSGGVNEQFF	TGTGCCAGCAGCACCCCCGGGGTGTCGGGGGGGGTGAATGAGCAGTTCTTC
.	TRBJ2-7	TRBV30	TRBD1	CAWSAGTGEYEQYF	TGTGCCTGGAGTGCCGGGACAGGAGAATACGAGCAGTACTTC
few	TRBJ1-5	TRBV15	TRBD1	CATSVRGSQPQHF	TGTGCCACCAGCGTCAGGGGGAGTCAGCCCCAGCATTTT
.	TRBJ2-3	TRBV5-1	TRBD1	CASSLRGPTDTQYF	TGCGCCAGCAGCTTGAGGGGGCCGACAGATACGCAGTATTTT
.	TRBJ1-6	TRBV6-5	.	CASTPTWQIESPLHF	TGTGCCAGCACTCCAACGTGGCAAATAGAGTCACCCCTCCACTTT
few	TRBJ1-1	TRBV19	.	CASGRAPNTEAFF	TGTGCCAGTGGTAGGGCCCCGAACACTGAAGCTTTCTTT
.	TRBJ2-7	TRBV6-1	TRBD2	CASSPIAGGSYEQYF	TGTGCCAGTTCTCCTATAGCGGGGGGCTCCTACGAGCAGTACTTC
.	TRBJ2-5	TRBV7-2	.	CASSPGGRSGAQYF	TGTGCCAGCAGCCCCGGCGGCCGGTCGGGGGCCCAGTACTTC
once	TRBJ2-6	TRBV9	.	CASSVSSTDPVLTF	TGTGCCAGCAGCGTATCTAGTACAGACCCAGTCCTGACTTTC
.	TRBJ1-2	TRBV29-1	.	CSARRQAEYGYTF	TGCAGCGCCCGGAGGCAGGCTGAATATGGCTACACCTTC
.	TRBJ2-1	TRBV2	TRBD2	CASRRGGGSYNEQFF	TGTGCCAGCAGGCGGGGCGGGGGTTCCTACAATGAGCAGTTCTTC
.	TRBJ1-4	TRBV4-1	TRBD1	CASSQEWNRGRDGIEKLFF	TGCGCCAGCAGCCAAGAGTGGAACAGGGGGCGGGATGGTATTGAAAAACTGTTTTTT
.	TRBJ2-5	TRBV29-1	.	CSVQGVTVPQQRKETQYF	TGCAGCGTTCAGGGCGTGACAGTGCCCCAACAAAGGAAAGAGACCCAGTACTTC
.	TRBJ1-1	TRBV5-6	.	CASSPFNPTEAFF	TGTGCCAGCAGTCCATTTAATCCCACTGAAGCTTTCTTT
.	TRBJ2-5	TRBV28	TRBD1	CASSLGTGGGETQYF	TGTGCCAGCAGTTTGGGGACAGGGGGCGGGGAGACCCAGTACTTC
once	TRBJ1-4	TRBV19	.	CASSIFGGSEKLFF	TGTGCCAGTAGTATATTCGGGGGCAGCGAAAAACTGTTTTTT
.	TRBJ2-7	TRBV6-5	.	CASSPDTTSYEQYF	TGTGCCAGCAGCCCCGACACAACCTCCTACGAGCAGTACTTC
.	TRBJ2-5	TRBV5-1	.	CASSLYTPGSGETQYF	TGCGCCAGCAGCCTGTATACGCCGGGATCGGGAGAGACCCAGTACTTC
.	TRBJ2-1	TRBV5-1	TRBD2	CASSFLELAGGEQFF	TGCGCCAGCAGCTTTTTGGAACTAGCGGGGGGTGAGCAGTTCTTC
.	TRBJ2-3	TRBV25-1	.	CASSEFGLGDTQYF	TGTGCCAGCAGTGAATTCGGCCTTGGAGATACGCAGTATTTT
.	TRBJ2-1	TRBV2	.	CASSRLTSSYNEQFF	TGTGCCAGCAGCCGACTAACGAGCTCCTACAATGAGCAGTTCTTC
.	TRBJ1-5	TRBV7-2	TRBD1	CASSFEGTVNQPQHF	TGTGCCAGCAGCTTCGAAGGGACAGTCAATCAGCCCCAGCATTTT
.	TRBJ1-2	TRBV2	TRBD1	CASSLMGQGPYGYTF	TGTGCCAGCAGTCTTATGGGACAGGGGCCCTATGGCTACACCTTC